This T cell receptor beta chain is drawn from a study of intratumoral heterogeneity in liver cancer. Concerning the study at large: Across the full approximately 15-patient cohort, most patients were male and a median age of roughly 69 years was recorded. The overall cohort comprised about 70 multiregional samples from around 15 HCC patients, with 45 to 55 tumoral and approximately 20 adjacent nontumoral regions. To investigate intratumor heterogeneity, the study integrated RNA-seq, DNA sequencing, TCR-seq and SNP array data drawn from multiple regions of hepatocellular carcinoma specimens.

The H label marked samples taken from distinct, geographically separated regions of the hepatocellular carcinoma nodule. Every patient had early-stage hepatocellular carcinoma and went to surgical resection without receiving any prior therapy. Sampled areas lacked macroscopic evidence of necrosis or hemorrhage. Multiple regions from a couple of patients were subjected to TCR sequencing (ImmunoSeq). Frozen resection tissue samples were collected at least 1 cm apart from each other. Genomic DNA was isolated from bulk tissue with the DNeasy blood and tissue kit. CDR1 MNHNY and CDR2 SVGAGI were looked up in the germline V gene (reference sequence). Including the terminal cysteine and phenylalanine, the CDR3 comprises 11 residues. CDR3 DNA only is kept here, 33 bases in frame from base 1. Cut back by 2 bases and 5 bases, the V and J ends lie 3 bases apart. Taking its sample share into account, this clone is large (0.1 to 1%). What this receptor recognizes is not known. No much larger clone exists at a distance of one base, and base qualities are not known.

Using the immunoSEQ assay, the TCR beta chain CDR3 regions were sequenced from genomic DNA. Rearranged VDJ segments were amplified with primers that anneal to V and J segments. As for the authors' bioinformatics: The ImmunoSeq Analyzer software was used to calculate clonality and richness metrics. To find clones with differing abundance between regions, Fisher's exact test was applied together with a beta-binomial method for extra stringency. The table was pulled from immuneACCESS by TCRdb, which kept in-frame rearrangements only. Such tables lose some clones; where checked, under half of the loss comes from unresolved V genes, and the rest has no known cause. V and J calls and clone size are copied from that table; D and trimming were computed from the DNA. The sample table records more than 3,000 clones; roughly 44% of these occur just once. Approximately 26% of the sample lies in the top ten.

General findings and caveats noted by the study authors: Tumor region a in each sequenced patient had significantly more unique T-cell clonal expansions than region b. The authors acknowledged a relatively low patient number and under-sampled tumor-infiltrating lymphocyte representation as limitations. According to the report, TCR sequencing confirmed the RNA-seq-based estimates of regional differences in tumor-infiltrating lymphocyte burden. Within each sequenced patient, no significant difference in overall T cell clonality was found between tumor regions.

This chain joins TRBV6-6 to TRBJ1-1, with no D gene named confidently. This material consisted of tumor tissue, taken before any cancer treatment. The TCR comes from a man between 70 and 80 years old with hepatocellular carcinoma. CDR3 protein: CASSYGTEAFF. The nucleotide sequence is TGTGCCAGCAGTTACGGTACTGAAGCTTTCTTT.